Listed here is a single TCR beta chain. The antigen is unknown. TCRdb analysed the 5' RACE reads with MiXCR anew, one entry per CDR3 protein. The sample lists some 190,000 distinct CDR3 sequences; 15% to 20% were seen once. The sample originates from a study of T-cell memory formation after mild COVID-19. Trimming pared 3 bases from V and 5 bases from J, leaving 14 bases between. Germline V gives CDR1 DFQATT, CDR2 SNEGSKA (reference sequence). The CDR3 sequence is 14 residues long. Study results and caveats: The second-wave clones peaking on day 37 were not confirmed as SARS-CoV-2-specific. Clones that contracted from day 15 to 85 were balanced CD4/CD8, while later expanders leaned CD4+.

The receptor was isolated from an adult woman who had mild COVID-19 (a few samples of this study predate the infection). Cell type and time point are not known. The chain has TRBV20-1 and TRBJ1-5; D might be TRBD1 (6 bases). Sequencing was performed on PBMCs or a T cell subset sorted from them (not recorded which). The CDR3 coding sequence is TGCAGTGCTAGGAGAGGACAGCAGCATCAGCCCCAGCATTTT. This translates into CSARRGQQHQPQHF.